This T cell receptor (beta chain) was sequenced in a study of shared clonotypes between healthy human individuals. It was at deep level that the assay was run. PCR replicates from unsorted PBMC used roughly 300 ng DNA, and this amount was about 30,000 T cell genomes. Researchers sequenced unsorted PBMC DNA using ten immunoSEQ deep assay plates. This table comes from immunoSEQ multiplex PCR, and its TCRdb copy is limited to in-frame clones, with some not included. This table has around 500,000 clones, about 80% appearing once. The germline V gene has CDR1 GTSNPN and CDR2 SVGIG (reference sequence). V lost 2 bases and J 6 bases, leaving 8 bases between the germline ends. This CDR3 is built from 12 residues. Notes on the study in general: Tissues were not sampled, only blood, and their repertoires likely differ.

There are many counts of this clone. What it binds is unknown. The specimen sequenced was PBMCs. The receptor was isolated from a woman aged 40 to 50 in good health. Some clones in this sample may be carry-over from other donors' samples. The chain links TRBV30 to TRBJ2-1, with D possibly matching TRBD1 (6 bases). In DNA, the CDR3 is TGTGCCTGGAGTCAGGGGCCCAATGAGCAGTTCTTC. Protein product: CAWSQGPNEQFF.